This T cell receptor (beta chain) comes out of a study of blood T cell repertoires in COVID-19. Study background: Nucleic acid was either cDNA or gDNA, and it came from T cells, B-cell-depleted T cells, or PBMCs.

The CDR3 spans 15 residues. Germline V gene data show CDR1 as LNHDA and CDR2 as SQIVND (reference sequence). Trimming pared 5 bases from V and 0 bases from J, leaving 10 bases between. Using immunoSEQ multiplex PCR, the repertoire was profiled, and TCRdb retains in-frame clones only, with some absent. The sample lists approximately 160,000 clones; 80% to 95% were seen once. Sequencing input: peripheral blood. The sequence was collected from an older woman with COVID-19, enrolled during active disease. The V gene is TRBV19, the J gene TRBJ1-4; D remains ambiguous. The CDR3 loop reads CASSSGRTTNEKLFF. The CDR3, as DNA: TGTGCCAGTAGTTCAGGCCGGACAACTAATGAAAAACTGTTTTTT.